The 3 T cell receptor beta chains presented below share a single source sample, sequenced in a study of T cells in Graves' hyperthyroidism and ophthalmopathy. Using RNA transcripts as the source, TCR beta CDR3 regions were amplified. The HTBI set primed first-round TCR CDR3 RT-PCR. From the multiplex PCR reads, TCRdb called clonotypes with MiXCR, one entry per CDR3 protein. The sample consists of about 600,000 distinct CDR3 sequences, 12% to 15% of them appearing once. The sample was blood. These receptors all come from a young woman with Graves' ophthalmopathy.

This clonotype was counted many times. The CDR3, as DNA: TGTGCCAGCAGCCCGATGGACAGAACCTCTAACTATGGCTACACCTTC. Protein product: CASSPMDRTSNYGYTF. The V call is TRBV28, the J call TRBJ1-2, with D perhaps TRBD1 (6 bases). CDR3 length: 16 residues. The germline CDR1 and CDR2 sequences are MDHEN and SYDVKM. The V end was cut by 6 bases, the J end by 0 bases, with 17 bases between.

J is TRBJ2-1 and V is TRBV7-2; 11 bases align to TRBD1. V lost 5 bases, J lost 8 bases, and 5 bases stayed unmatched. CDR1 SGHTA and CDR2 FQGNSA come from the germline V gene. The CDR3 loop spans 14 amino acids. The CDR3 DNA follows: TGTGCCAGCAGCCCCGGGACAGGGGGTCATGAGCAGTTCTTC. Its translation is CASSPGTGGHEQFF.

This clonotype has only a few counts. The chain's CDR3 is CASSTGWQAFF. The CDR3 DNA reads TGTGCCAGCAGCACAGGGTGGCAAGCTTTCTTT. The J gene is TRBJ1-1, the V gene TRBV12-3 or TRBV12-4; D possibly corresponds to TRBD1 (6 bases). Trimming took 6 bases from V and 9 from J, leaving 11 bases between them. The CDR3 sequence is 11 residues long.